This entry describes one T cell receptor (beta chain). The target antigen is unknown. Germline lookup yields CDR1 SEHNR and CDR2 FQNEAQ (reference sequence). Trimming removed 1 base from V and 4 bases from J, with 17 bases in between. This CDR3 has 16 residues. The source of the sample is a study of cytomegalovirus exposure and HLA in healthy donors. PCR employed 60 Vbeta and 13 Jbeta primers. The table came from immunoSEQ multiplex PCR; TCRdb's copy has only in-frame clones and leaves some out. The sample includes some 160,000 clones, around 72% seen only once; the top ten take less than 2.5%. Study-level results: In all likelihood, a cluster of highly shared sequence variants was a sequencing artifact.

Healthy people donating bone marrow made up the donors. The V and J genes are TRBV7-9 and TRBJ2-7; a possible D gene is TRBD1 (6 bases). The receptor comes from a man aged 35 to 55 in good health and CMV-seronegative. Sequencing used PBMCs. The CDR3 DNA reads TGTGCCAGCAGCTTAGGTCAGGGGCTTGGGTTATACGAGCAGTACTTC. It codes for CASSLGQGLGLYEQYF.